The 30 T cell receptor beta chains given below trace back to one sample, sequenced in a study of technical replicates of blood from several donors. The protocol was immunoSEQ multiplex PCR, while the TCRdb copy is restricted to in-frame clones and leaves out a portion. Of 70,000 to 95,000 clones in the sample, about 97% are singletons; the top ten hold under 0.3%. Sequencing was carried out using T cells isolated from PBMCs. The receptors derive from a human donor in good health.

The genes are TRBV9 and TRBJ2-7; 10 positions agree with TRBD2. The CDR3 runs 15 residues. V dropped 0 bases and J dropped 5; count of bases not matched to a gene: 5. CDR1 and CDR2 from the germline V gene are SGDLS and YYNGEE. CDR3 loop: CASSVEREGNHEQYF. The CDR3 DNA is TGTGCCAGCAGCGTAGAGCGGGAGGGCAACCACGAGCAGTACTTC.

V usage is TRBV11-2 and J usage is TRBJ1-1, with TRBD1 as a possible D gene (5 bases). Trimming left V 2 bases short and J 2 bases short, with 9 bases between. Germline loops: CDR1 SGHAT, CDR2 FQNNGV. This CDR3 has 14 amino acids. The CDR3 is CASSLWGVNTEAFF. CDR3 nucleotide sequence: TGTGCCAGCAGCTTATGGGGCGTAAACACTGAAGCTTTCTTT.

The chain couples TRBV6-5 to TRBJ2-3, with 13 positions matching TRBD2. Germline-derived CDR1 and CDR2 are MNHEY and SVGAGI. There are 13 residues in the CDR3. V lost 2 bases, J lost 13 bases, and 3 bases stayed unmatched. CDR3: CASSYRLAGGEYF. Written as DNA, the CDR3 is TGTGCCAGCAGTTACCGACTAGCGGGAGGAGAGTATTTT.

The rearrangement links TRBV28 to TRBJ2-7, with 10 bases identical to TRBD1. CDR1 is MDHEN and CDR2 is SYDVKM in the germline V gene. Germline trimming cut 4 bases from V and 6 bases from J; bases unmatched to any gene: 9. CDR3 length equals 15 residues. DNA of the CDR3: TGTGCCAGCAGTTCCCGGACAGGGGGATCCCTCGAGCAGTACTTC. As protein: CASSSRTGGSLEQYF.

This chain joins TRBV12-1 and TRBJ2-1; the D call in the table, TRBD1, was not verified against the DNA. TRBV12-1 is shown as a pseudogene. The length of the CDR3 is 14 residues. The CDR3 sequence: CASSFTTGVYEQFF. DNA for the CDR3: TGTGCCAGCAGCTTTACGACAGGGGTCTATGAGCAGTTCTTC.

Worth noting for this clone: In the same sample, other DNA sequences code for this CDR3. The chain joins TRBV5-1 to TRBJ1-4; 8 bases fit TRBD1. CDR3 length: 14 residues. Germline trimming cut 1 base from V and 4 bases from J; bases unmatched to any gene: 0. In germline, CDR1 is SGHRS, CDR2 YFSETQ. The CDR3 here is CASSLTGGNEKLFF. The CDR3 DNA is TGCGCCAGCAGCTTGACAGGGGGTAATGAAAAACTGTTTTTT.

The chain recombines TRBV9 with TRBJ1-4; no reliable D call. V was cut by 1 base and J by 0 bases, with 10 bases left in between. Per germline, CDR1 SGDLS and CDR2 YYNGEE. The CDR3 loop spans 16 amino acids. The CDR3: CASSVLPGATNEKLFF. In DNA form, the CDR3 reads TGTGCCAGCAGCGTACTACCGGGAGCAACTAATGAAAAACTGTTTTTT.

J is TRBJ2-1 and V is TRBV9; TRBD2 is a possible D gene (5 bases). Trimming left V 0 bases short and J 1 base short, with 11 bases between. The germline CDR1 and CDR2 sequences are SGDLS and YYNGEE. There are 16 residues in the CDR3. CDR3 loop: CASSVGGAISYNEQFF. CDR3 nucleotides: TGTGCCAGCAGCGTAGGGGGAGCGATATCCTACAATGAGCAGTTCTTC.

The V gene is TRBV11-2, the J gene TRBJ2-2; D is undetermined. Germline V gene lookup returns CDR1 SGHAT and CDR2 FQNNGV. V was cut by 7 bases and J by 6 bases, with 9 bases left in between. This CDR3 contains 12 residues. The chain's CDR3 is CASILSPGELFF. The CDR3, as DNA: TGTGCCAGCATCCTTTCTCCCGGGGAGCTGTTTTTT.

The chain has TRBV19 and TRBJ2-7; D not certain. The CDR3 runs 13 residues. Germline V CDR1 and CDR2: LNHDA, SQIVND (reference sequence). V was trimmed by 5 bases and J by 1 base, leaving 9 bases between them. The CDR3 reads CASSYHRSYEQYF. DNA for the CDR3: TGTGCCAGTAGTTATCACAGATCCTACGAGCAGTACTTC. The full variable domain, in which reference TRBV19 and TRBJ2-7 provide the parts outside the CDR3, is DGGITQSPKYLFRKEGQNVTLSCEQNLNHDAMYWYRQDPGQGLRLIYYSQIVNDFQKGDIAEGYSVSREKKESFPLTVTSAQKNPTAFYLCASSYHRSYEQYFGPGTRLTVT.

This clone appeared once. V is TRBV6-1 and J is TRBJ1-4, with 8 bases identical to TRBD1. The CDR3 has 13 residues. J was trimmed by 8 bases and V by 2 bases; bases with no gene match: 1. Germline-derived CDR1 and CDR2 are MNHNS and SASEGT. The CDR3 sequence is CASSEQGAEKLFF. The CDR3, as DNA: TGTGCCAGCAGTGAACAGGGGGCGGAAAAACTGTTTTTT.

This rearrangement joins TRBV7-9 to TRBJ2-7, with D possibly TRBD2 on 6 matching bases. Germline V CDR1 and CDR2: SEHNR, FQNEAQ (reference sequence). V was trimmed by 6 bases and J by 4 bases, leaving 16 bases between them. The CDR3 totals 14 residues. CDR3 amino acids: CASSPGGNPYEQYF. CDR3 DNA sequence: TGTGCCAGCAGTCCCGGGGGAAACCCTTACGAGCAGTACTTC.

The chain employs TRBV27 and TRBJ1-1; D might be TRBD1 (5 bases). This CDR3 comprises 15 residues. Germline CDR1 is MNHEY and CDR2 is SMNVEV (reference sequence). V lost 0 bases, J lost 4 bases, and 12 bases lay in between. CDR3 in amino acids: CASSLSGARSTEAFF. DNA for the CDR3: TGTGCCAGCAGTTTATCAGGGGCGCGATCCACTGAAGCTTTCTTT.

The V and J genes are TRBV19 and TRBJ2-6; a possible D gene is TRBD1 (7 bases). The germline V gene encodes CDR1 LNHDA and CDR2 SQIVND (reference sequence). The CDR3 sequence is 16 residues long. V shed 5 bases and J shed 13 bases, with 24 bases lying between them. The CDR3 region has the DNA TGTGCCAGTAGTGGAGGGACAGAAAGATACGATCGTGTCCTGACTTTC. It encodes CASSGGTERYDRVLTF. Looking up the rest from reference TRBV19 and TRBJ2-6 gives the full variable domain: DGGITQSPKYLFRKEGQNVTLSCEQNLNHDAMYWYRQDPGQGLRLIYYSQIVNDFQKGDIAEGYSVSREKKESFPLTVTSAQKNPTAFYLCASSGGTERYDRVLTFGAGSRLTVL.

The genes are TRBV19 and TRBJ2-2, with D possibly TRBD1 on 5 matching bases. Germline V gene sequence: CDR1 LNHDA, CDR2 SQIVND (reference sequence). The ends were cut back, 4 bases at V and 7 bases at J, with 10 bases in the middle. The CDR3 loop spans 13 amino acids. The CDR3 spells CASSSQGNGELFF. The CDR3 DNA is TGTGCCAGTAGTAGTCAGGGAAACGGGGAGCTGTTTTTT.

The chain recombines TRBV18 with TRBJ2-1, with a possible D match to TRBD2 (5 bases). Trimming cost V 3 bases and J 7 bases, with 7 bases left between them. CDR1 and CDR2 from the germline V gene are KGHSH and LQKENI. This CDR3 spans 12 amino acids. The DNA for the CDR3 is TGTGCCAGCTCACCGGTAGCGAATGAGCAGTTCTTC. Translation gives CASSPVANEQFF. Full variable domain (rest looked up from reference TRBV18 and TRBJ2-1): NAGVMQNPRHLVRRRGQEARLRCSPMKGHSHVYWYRQLPEEGLKFMVYLQKENIIDESGMPKERFSAEFPKEGPSILRIQQVVRGDSAAYFCASSPVANEQFFGPGTRLTVL.

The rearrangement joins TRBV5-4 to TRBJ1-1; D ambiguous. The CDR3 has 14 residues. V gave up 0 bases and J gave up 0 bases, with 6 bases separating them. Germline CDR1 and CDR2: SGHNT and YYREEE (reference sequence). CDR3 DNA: TGTGCCAGCAGCTTGGACACAATGAACACTGAAGCTTTCTTT. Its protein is CASSLDTMNTEAFF.

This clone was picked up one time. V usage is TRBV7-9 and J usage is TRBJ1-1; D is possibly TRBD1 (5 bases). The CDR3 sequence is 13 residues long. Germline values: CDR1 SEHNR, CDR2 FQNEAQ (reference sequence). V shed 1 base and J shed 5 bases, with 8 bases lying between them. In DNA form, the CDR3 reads TGTGCCAGCAGCTTAGGGGGGGAGACTGAAGCTTTCTTT. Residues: CASSLGGETEAFF. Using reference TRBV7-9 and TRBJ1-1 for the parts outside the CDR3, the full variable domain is DTGVSQNPRHKITKRGQNVTFRCDPISEHNRLYWYRQTLGQGPEFLTYFQNEAQLEKSRLLSDRFSAERPKGSFSTLEIQRTEQGDSAMYLCASSLGGETEAFFGQGTRLTVV.

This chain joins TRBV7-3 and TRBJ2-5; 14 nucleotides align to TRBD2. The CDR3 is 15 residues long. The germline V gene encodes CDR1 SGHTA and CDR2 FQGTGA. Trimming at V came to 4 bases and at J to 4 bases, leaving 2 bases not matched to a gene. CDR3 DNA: TGTGCCAGCAGCTCGGGACTAGCGGGAGTAGAGACCCAGTACTTC. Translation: CASSSGLAGVETQYF.

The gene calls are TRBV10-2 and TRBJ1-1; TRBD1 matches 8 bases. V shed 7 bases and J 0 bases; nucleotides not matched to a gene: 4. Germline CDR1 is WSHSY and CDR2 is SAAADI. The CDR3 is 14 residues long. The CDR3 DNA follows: TGCGCCAGCACTAGACAGGGGCTGAACACTGAAGCTTTCTTT. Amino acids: CASTRQGLNTEAFF.

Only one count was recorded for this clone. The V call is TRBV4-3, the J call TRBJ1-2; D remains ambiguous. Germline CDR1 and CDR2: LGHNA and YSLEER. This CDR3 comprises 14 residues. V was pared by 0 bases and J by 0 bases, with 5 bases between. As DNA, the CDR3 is TGCGCCAGCAGCCAAGACAGTCCTAACTATGGCTACACCTTC. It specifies CASSQDSPNYGYTF.

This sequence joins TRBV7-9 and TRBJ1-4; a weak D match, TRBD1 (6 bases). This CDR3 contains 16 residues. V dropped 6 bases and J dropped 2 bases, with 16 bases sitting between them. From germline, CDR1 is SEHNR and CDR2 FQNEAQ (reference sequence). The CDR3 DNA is TGTGCCAGCAGTTACAGGGTAGCTTCGACTAATGAAAAACTGTTTTTT. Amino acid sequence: CASSYRVASTNEKLFF.

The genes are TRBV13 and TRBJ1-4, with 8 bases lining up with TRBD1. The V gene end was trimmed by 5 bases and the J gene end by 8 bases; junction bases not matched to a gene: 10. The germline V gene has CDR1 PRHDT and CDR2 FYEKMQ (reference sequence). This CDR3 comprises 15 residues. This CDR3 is CASSPLTGVAEKLFF. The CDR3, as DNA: TGTGCCAGCAGCCCGTTGACAGGGGTAGCCGAAAAACTGTTTTTT. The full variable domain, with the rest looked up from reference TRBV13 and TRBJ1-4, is AAGVIQSPRHLIKEKRETATLKCYPIPRHDTVYWYQQGPGQDPQFLISFYEKMQSDKGSIPDRFSAQQFSDYHSELNMSSLELGDSALYFCASSPLTGVAEKLFFGSGTQLSVL.

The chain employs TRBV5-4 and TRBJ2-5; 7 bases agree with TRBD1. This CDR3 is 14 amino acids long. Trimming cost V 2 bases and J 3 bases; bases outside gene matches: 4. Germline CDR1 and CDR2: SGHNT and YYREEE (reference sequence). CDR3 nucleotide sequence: TGTGCCAGCAGCTTTCGTGGGACAGAAGAGACCCAGTACTTC. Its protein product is CASSFRGTEETQYF.

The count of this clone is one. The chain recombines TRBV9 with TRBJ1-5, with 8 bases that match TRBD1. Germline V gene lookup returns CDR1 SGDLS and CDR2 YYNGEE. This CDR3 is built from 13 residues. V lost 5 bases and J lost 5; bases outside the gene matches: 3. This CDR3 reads CASSGQGYQPQHF. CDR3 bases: TGTGCCAGCAGTGGACAGGGCTATCAGCCCCAGCATTTT.

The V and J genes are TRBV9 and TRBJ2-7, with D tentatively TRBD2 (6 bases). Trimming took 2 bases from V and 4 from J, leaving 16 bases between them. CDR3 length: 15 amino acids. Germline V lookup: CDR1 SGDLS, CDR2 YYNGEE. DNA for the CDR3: TGTGCCAGCAGCGTTCGGGGGACCAACGGGTACGAGCAGTACTTC. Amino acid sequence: CASSVRGTNGYEQYF.

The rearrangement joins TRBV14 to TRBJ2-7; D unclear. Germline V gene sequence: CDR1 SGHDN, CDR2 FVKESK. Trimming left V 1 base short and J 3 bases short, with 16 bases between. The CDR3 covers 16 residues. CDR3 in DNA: TGTGCCAGCAGCCAAGTCTATGGTCAGGTCCACTACGAGCAGTACTTC. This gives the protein CASSQVYGQVHYEQYF.

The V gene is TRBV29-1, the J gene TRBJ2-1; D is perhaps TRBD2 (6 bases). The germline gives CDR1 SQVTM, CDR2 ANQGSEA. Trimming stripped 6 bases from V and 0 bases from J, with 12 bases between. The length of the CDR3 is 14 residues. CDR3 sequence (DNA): TGCAGCGTACGCGAGCGGGTCTCCTACAATGAGCAGTTCTTC. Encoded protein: CSVRERVSYNEQFF.

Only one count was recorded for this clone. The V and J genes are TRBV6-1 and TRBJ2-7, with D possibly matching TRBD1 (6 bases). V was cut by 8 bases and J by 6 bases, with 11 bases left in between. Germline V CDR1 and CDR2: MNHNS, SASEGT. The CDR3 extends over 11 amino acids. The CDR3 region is CASPGETEQYF. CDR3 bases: TGTGCCAGCCCAGGGGAGACCGAGCAGTACTTC.

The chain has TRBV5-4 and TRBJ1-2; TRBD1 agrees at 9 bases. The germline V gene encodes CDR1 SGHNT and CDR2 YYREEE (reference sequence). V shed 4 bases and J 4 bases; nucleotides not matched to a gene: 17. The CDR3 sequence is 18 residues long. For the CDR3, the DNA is TGTGCCAGCAGCAGAGGCCCGGGACAGGGAATTAGAGTCTATGGCTACACCTTC. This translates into CASSRGPGQGIRVYGYTF.